This T cell receptor (beta chain) was captured in a study of blood T cell repertoires in COVID-19. Germline V CDR1 and CDR2: KGHSH, LQKENI. CDR3 size: 16 residues. The V end was cut by 0 bases, the J end by 8 bases, with 16 bases between. Sequenced by immunoSEQ multiplex PCR; TCRdb stores in-frame clones only, minus some. This sample carries 310,000 or so clones, approximately 90% of them seen once, and the ten largest clones take 3% to 4%. The source is a woman between 45 and 65 years old with active or convalescent COVID-19. The V and J genes are TRBV18 and TRBJ1-4; D is undetermined. The specimen was peripheral blood. The CDR3: CASSPPVATNAEKLFF. DNA of the CDR3: TGTGCCAGCTCACCACCGGTTGCTACGAACGCCGAAAAACTGTTTTTT.